This T cell receptor (beta chain) was sequenced for a study of OX40 agonist ivuxolimab in advanced cancers. The table came from immunoSEQ multiplex PCR; TCRdb's copy has only in-frame clones and leaves some out. The sample lists about 59,000 clones; 85% to 90% were seen once. Here the sequenced sample was CD4+ or CD8+ T cells sorted from blood, taken in a trial of the OX40 agonist ivuxolimab. The source is an adult with an advanced solid tumor such as melanoma, head and neck, liver or kidney cancer.

CDR3 residues: CASSFSNEEVFF. DNA of the CDR3: TGTGCCAGCAGCTTTAGTAACGAGGAGGTGTTTTTT. V gene TRBV5-6 combines with J gene TRBJ1-4; the D is unclear. Trimming cost V 2 bases and J 15 bases, with 14 bases left between them. Germline V CDR1 and CDR2: SGHDT, YYEEEE. CDR3 length: 12 residues.